This T cell receptor beta chain was found in a study of cytomegalovirus exposure and HLA in healthy donors. The CDR3 is 14 amino acids. The V end was cut by 7 bases, the J end by 4 bases, with 17 bases between. Per germline, CDR1 SGHTA and CDR2 FQGNSA. Use of 60 Vbeta and 13 Jbeta primers characterized the PCR. Clones were read by immunoSEQ multiplex PCR, and TCRdb kept only the in-frame ones, dropping some. In total, the table holds 200,000 to 250,000 clones. The study, taken as a whole, reports: Earlier analysis found most TCR beta V segments productive about 87% or about 30% of the time. Reportedly, TCR beta sequences accurately predicted HLA-A and HLA-B alleles in most subjects.

Notes on this clone: Its antigen remains unknown.

Sequenced material: PBMCs. The chain uses TRBV7-2 and TRBJ2-7; tentative D call: TRBD1 (6 bases). The receptor was isolated from a girl aged 2-9 years in good health and CMV-seropositive. DNA for the CDR3: TGTGCCAGCAAACCCGGGACACCGACTTACGAGCAGTACTTC. This encodes CASKPGTPTYEQYF.